The rows below give T cell receptor beta chains drawn from one sample of a study of a mutant IDH1 vaccine in newly diagnosed glioma. Data came from immunoSEQ multiplex PCR; TCRdb stores just in-frame clones and leaves some out. The profile shows 9,500 to 11,000 clones, 88% of them singletons. What these receptors recognize is not known. The sequencing used PBMCs, collected from a glioma patient whose treatment included an IDH1 peptide vaccine. These receptors originate from a woman in her forties with glioma. Some clones in this sample may be carry-over from other donors' samples. CDR3s include the opening cysteine and the closing phenylalanine or tryptophan. D genes are given only for firm matches. Clone size is shown for a subset of rows, as once, few, many or a class of expanded clone.

TRBJ1-1 once NA TRBV28 TGTGCCAGCAGTTCTCTCCGACTGCGGAACACTGAAGCTTTCTTT CASSSLRLRNTEAFF
TRBJ1-1 NA TRBD1 TRBV27 TGTGCCAGCAGTCTACAGGGGGCATGGACTGAAGCTTTCTTT CASSLQGAWTEAFF
TRBJ1-6 NA TRBD1 TRBV7-9 TGCGCCAGCAGGGCTTCGGGACAGCCTACCTCACACCTCCGCTTT CASRASGQPTSHLRF
TRBJ1-6 few TRBD1 TRBV7-9 TGTGCCAGCAGCTCCCTCCCGGGACAGAATTCACCCCTCCACTTT CASSSLPGQNSPLHF
TRBJ2-5 NA TRBD1 TRBV4-1 TGCGCCAGCAGCCGGTCACAGGGGGTTCAGCCGTACCAAGAGACCCAGTACTTC CASSRSQGVQPYQETQYF
TRBJ2-1 few NA TRBV14 TGTGCCAGCAGCCAAGTGACTGGCTCCTACAATGAGCAGTTCTTC CASSQVTGSYNEQFF
TRBJ2-3 NA NA TRBV30 TGTGCCTGGAGCTTTGGCACAGATACGCAGTATTTT CAWSFGTDTQYF
TRBJ2-3 NA NA TRBV2 TGTGCCAGCAGTCCATCGATGATTACAGATACGCAGTATTTT CASSPSMITDTQYF
TRBJ1-2 NA NA TRBV6-5 TGTGCCACCTCAGGGGTTACAACTAACTATGGCTACACCTTC CATSGVTTNYGYTF
TRBJ2-7 NA NA TRBV10-3 TGTGCCATCAGTGAGGGGATAACAGGGATAACCTACGAGCAGTACTTC CAISEGITGITYEQYF
TRBJ2-3 NA NA TRBV2 TGTGCCAGCAGGGGCGGGGTTGAGACAGATACGCAGTATTTT CASRGGVETDTQYF
TRBJ2-5 once NA TRBV5-1 TGCGCCAGCAGCTTGCTCGGGACCCCTGAAGAGACCCAGTACTTC CASSLLGTPEETQYF
TRBJ2-7 NA TRBD2 TRBV6-1 TGTGCCAGCAGTGAAGCTCCAGCGGGAGGCTACGAGCAGTACTTC CASSEAPAGGYEQYF
TRBJ2-1 once NA TRBV28 TGTGCCAGCAGTTTAACCCCGCCACCGTATGAGCAGTTCTTC CASSLTPPPYEQFF
TRBJ2-2 NA TRBD1 TRBV28 TGTGCCAGCACCCCTTGGGACAGGGAAACCGGGGAGCTGTTTTTT CASTPWDRETGELFF
TRBJ2-7 NA NA TRBV30 TGTGCCTGGAATGGCGGCGACTACGAGCAGTACTTC CAWNGGDYEQYF
TRBJ2-3 NA TRBD2 TRBV15 TGTGCCACCAGCAGAGAGCCTAGCGGGGGGGCCAGGGCCGGAGATACGCAGTATTTT CATSREPSGGARAGDTQYF
TRBJ2-1 once NA TRBV27 TGTGCCAGCAGGGGGGGGGCAGTAGGGTACCATGAGCAGTTCTTC CASRGGAVGYHEQFF
TRBJ1-2 NA TRBD1 TRBV5-8 TGTGCCAGCAGCTTAAACCCATACACAGGGGGCGGTTCTGGCTACACCTTC CASSLNPYTGGGSGYTF
TRBJ1-2 NA TRBD1 TRBV2 TGTGCCAGCAGTGCGGACAGGGGAGGCTACACCTTC CASSADRGGYTF
TRBJ2-3 NA TRBD2 TRBV4-1 TGCGCCAGCAGCCAGAATTCTTTTAGCGGGAGCACAGATACGCAGTATTTT CASSQNSFSGSTDTQYF